A single T cell receptor beta chain is shown here with its context. Antigen unknown. Combination of CD45RO+ cells with CCR7-negative CD45RA+ TemRA cells was used for CD8 memory. Clones were read by immunoSEQ multiplex PCR, and TCRdb kept only the in-frame ones, dropping some. The profile shows approximately 100,000 clones, around 68% of them singletons. This sample is part of a study of shared clonotypes between healthy human individuals. Study-wide context: Each donor had three CD4 naive, three CD4 memory, two CD8 naive and one CD8 memory plate. Points from the study as a whole: Generation of non-shared clonotypes was less probable than generation of clonotypes shared by all four donors.

V lost 5 bases and J lost 4, with 17 bases in between. This CDR3 has 15 amino acids. Germline loops: CDR1 LNHDA, CDR2 SQIVND (reference sequence). This TCR was sampled from a woman aged 25 to 39 in good health. The V call is TRBV19, the J call TRBJ1-2; D is perhaps TRBD1 (5 bases). Sequenced material: memory CD8+ T cells sorted from blood. The subset denotes: CD45RO+ cells pooled with CCR7-negative TemRA cells. CDR3 sequence (DNA): TGTGCCAGTAGTCTCGGGGCGGTGGAGGGCTATGGCTACACCTTC. As protein: CASSLGAVEGYGYTF.